Listed below are T cell receptor beta chains from one sample, sequenced in a study of blood T cell repertoires in COVID-19. Clones were sequenced by immunoSEQ multiplex PCR, and TCRdb holds only the in-frame ones, with some missing. Found here are about 210,000 clones, about 85% of them singletons; the top ten hold 0.55% to 0.75%. The source material was peripheral blood. Every receptor here comes from a man between 40 and 49 years old with acute or convalescent COVID-19. Each CDR3 is given with its conserved first and last residue. D genes are given only for firm matches. Clone size is not always given. Where it is, it says once, few, many or a class for expanded clones.

j_call v_call cdr3_length d_call clone_size cdr3_nt cdr3_aa
TRBJ2-2 TRBV11-2 17 TRBD2 NA TGTGCCAGCAGCAGACCAATTAGCGGGGGGGCCGGCGGGGAGCTGTTTTTT CASSRPISGGAGGELFF
TRBJ1-1 TRBV18 17 NA few TGTGCCAGCTCACCAGAGGGAAGGGTAGAGTGGATCACTGAAGCTTTCTTT CASSPEGRVEWITEAFF
TRBJ2-7 TRBV7-9 17 TRBD1 NA TGTGCCAGCAGCTTAGGCCAAGGGACAGCAGGCTCCTACGAGCAGTACTTC CASSLGQGTAGSYEQYF
TRBJ1-6 TRBV7-9 14 NA NA TGTGCCAGCAGCTTGGACAGTGTAGGTTCACCCCTCCACTTT CASSLDSVGSPLHF
TRBJ1-4 TRBV28 15 TRBD1 NA TGTGCCATCAATAATCCGGGACAGGGGTATGAAAAACTGTTTTTT CAINNPGQGYEKLFF
TRBJ2-5 TRBV5-4 13 NA NA TGTGCCAGCAGCTTAGAAGGGGCTGAGACCCAGTACTTC CASSLEGAETQYF
TRBJ2-7 TRBV24-1 14 TRBD1 NA TGTGCCATCCTGCCCAGGACAGGGGCCTACGAGCAGTACTTC CAILPRTGAYEQYF
TRBJ2-3 TRBV7-9 18 TRBD2 NA TGTGCCAGCAGCGTAACACGCCGGACTAGCGGGGGACCCTATACGCAGTATTTT CASSVTRRTSGGPYTQYF
TRBJ2-3 TRBV18 16 TRBD2 NA TGTGCCAGCTCACCGGCGACTAGCGGGGTCACAGATACGCAGTATTTT CASSPATSGVTDTQYF
TRBJ1-1 TRBV6-4 13 NA NA TGTGCCAGCGCGACGGACAGTAACACTGAAGCTTTCTTT CASATDSNTEAFF
TRBJ1-1 TRBV4-1 15 NA NA TGCGCCAGCAGCCCCCTCTCAGGGGTTCTCACTGAAGCTTTCTTT CASSPLSGVLTEAFF
TRBJ2-1 TRBV27 15 TRBD2 NA TGTGCCAGCAGTTTACCGGGACTAGAACGTAATGAGCAGTTCTTC CASSLPGLERNEQFF
TRBJ2-2 TRBV7-2 16 NA NA TGTGCCAGCAGCTTAGGGATTAGCGCGGGCACCGGGGAGCTGTTTTTT CASSLGISAGTGELFF
TRBJ2-7 TRBV4-1 13 NA NA TGCGCCAGCAGCCAAGATCTCGTCTACGAGCAGTACTTC CASSQDLVYEQYF
TRBJ2-4 TRBV19 13 TRBD2 NA TGTGCCAGTAGTATGGGAGGGATGAACATTCAGTACTTC CASSMGGMNIQYF
TRBJ2-3 TRBV5-1 16 TRBD1 NA TGCGCCAGCAGCAGCCAACAGGGGACCAGCACAGATACGCAGTATTTT CASSSQQGTSTDTQYF
TRBJ2-7 TRBV29-1 11 NA NA TGCAGCTTTTATGAGGGGGTCGAGCAGTACTTC CSFYEGVEQYF
TRBJ2-3 TRBV19 16 TRBD1 NA TGTGCCAGTAGTACCCGACCGGGACAGTCGACAGATACGCAGTATTTT CASSTRPGQSTDTQYF
TRBJ2-1 TRBV30 10 NA NA TGTGCCTGGAGTACAGATGAGCAGTTCTTC CAWSTDEQFF
TRBJ2-1 TRBV5-1 15 TRBD1 NA TGCGCCAGCAGCACCACCGGGACAGGGAATCCTGAGCAGTTCTTC CASSTTGTGNPEQFF
TRBJ1-2 TRBV4-1 16 NA NA TGCGCCAGCAGCCAAGAGCCCAGGACAGACTACTATGGCTACACCTTC CASSQEPRTDYYGYTF
TRBJ1-5 TRBV18 13 NA few TGTGCCAGCTACCCGGTTGGCAATCAGCCCCAGCATTTT CASYPVGNQPQHF
TRBJ2-1 TRBV27 15 TRBD1 once TGTGCCAGCAGTTTAAGACAGGGGGCTCGGAATGAGCAGTTCTTC CASSLRQGARNEQFF
TRBJ1-6 TRBV5-1 14 NA NA TGCGCCAGCAGCTTTGGGCAGGAAGGTTCACCCCTCCACTTT CASSFGQEGSPLHF
TRBJ2-1 TRBV2 16 TRBD2 NA TGTGCCAGCAGTATTCATAGCGGGGGGGCAGGCAATGAGCAGTTCTTC CASSIHSGGAGNEQFF
TRBJ1-6 TRBV27 15 TRBD1 NA TGTGCCAGCAGTAAGAGAACAGGGGGCGGCGAACCCCTCCACTTT CASSKRTGGGEPLHF
TRBJ1-2 TRBV15 15 NA NA TGTGCCACCAGCAGAGATCGGTGGGACACGTATGGCTACACCTTC CATSRDRWDTYGYTF
TRBJ1-1 TRBV3-1/TRBV3-2 15 NA NA TGTGCCAGCAGCCAACCGGCGGGAGTGAACACTGAAGCTTTCTTT CASSQPAGVNTEAFF
TRBJ1-6 TRBV19 14 NA once TGTGCCAGTAGTATAGATTGGTCGGGTTCACCCCTCCACTTT CASSIDWSGSPLHF
TRBJ2-3 TRBV6-2/TRBV6-3 12 NA NA TGTGCCAGCAGCTTATCACGGGATACGCAGTATTTT CASSLSRDTQYF
TRBJ2-1 TRBV27 17 NA NA TGTGCCAGCAGTTTGGACCTCCGACCCGAGGGCTACAATGAGCAGTTCTTC CASSLDLRPEGYNEQFF
TRBJ1-5 TRBV6-6 14 NA NA TGTGCCAGCAATTTCGGTGGAGGGGATCAGCCCCAGCATTTT CASNFGGGDQPQHF
TRBJ1-2 TRBV21-1 17 NA few TGTGCCAGCAGCCCCTCAAGGGAGGCGGGGGCTCCCTATGGCTACACCTTC CASSPSREAGAPYGYTF
TRBJ1-2 TRBV9 12 NA NA TGTGCCAGCAGCCTCGAAACAGGTGGCTACACCTTC CASSLETGGYTF
TRBJ2-7 TRBV6-5 15 TRBD2 few TGTGCCAGCAGTCCCGGTGTGGGACTAGCCTACGAGCAGTACTTC CASSPGVGLAYEQYF
TRBJ2-7 TRBV9 14 NA NA TGTGCCAGCAGCGTTGGCAGGGCCCCCTACGAGCAGTACTTC CASSVGRAPYEQYF
TRBJ2-3 TRBV5-5 14 TRBD1 once TGTGCCAGCAGCTTTGGACAGGCCCTGGATACGCAGTATTTT CASSFGQALDTQYF
TRBJ2-3 TRBV9 14 NA NA TGTGCCAGCAGCGTGAATTGGGGGGCAGATACGCAGTATTTT CASSVNWGADTQYF
TRBJ2-7 TRBV4-1 12 NA NA TGCGCCAGCAGCCAAACAGGGCGCGAGCAGTACTTC CASSQTGREQYF
TRBJ2-7 TRBV5-4 15 TRBD2 NA TGTGCCAGCTCAAGTGGGCTAGCGGGGGCGGGCGAGCAGTACTTC CASSSGLAGAGEQYF
TRBJ1-6 TRBV28 15 NA NA TGTGCCAGCAGTTTCAATGGGAGGGATAATTCACCCCTCCACTTT CASSFNGRDNSPLHF
TRBJ1-1 TRBV28 13 NA once TGTGCCAGCAGAAGTGGACAGAACACTGAAGCTTTCTTT CASRSGQNTEAFF
TRBJ2-7 TRBV2 13 NA NA TGTGCCAGCAGCGATACTCCTTCCAGGGAGCAGTACTTC CASSDTPSREQYF
TRBJ1-1 TRBV5-1 14 TRBD1 few TGCGCCAGCAGCTCTGGACAGGGTTGGACTGAAGCTTTCTTT CASSSGQGWTEAFF
TRBJ2-2 TRBV2 16 TRBD2 NA TGTGCCAGCAGTGAACCCCTAGCGGCGGGACGGCGGGAGCTGTTTTTT CASSEPLAAGRRELFF
TRBJ2-2 TRBV2 15 NA NA TGTGCCAGCACCTGGACAGACTGGAACACCGGGGAGCTGTTTTTT CASTWTDWNTGELFF
TRBJ2-7 TRBV29-1 12 TRBD1 few TGCAGCGTGGGACAGGTAGGCTACGAGCAGTACTTC CSVGQVGYEQYF
TRBJ1-1 TRBV18 13 NA NA TGTGCCAGCTCACCGGCCGAATTCACTGAAGCTTTCTTT CASSPAEFTEAFF
TRBJ1-2 TRBV19 13 NA NA TGTGCCAGTAGTCTCGGGACAACTCATGGCTACACCTTC CASSLGTTHGYTF